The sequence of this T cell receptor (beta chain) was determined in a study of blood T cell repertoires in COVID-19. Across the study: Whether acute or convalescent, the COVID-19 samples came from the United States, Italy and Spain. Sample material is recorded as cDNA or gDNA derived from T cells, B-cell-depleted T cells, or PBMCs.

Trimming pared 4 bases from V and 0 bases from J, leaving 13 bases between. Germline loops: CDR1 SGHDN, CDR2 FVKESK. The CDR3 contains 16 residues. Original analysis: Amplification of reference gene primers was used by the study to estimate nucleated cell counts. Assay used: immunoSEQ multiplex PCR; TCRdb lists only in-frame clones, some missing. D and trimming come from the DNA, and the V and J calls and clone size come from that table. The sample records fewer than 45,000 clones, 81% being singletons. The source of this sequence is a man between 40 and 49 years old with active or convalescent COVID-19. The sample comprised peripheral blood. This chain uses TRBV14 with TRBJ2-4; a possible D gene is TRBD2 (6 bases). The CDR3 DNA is TGTGCCAGCAGCCCCCGGGGAGGACTAGCCAAAAACATTCAGTACTTC. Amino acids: CASSPRGGLAKNIQYF.